This section outlines one TCR beta chain sequence together with its context. Measured with immunoSEQ multiplex PCR; TCRdb has only the in-frame clones, and not every one. The data hold 15,000 to 20,000 clones, with 70% observed a single time. Treatment: randomized to nivolumab then ipilimumab (arm A) or the reverse (arm B). The data originate from a study of sequential checkpoint blockade in melanoma. As for the study in general: After both sequences, patients received maintenance nivolumab.

Germline V gene data show CDR1 as SGHAT and CDR2 as FQNNGV. Trimming at V came to 4 bases and at J to 2 bases, leaving 4 bases not matched to a gene. This CDR3 region has 14 residues. The chain carries TRBV11-2 and TRBJ2-7, with 8 bases fitting TRBD1. The material was CD8+ T cells sorted from blood (inferred from file names), obtained from a patient given nivolumab and ipilimumab in sequence. This TCR was sampled from a human donor with melanoma. The CDR3 here is CASSSGTGPYEQYF. The CDR3, as DNA: TGTGCCAGCAGCTCCGGGACAGGACCCTACGAGCAGTACTTC. Complete variable domain (other parts from reference TRBV11-2 and TRBJ2-7): EAGVAQSPRYKIIEKRQSVAFWCNPISGHATLYWYQQILGQGPKLLIQFQNNGVVDDSQLPKDRFSAERLKGVDSTLKIQPAKLEDSAVYLCASSSGTGPYEQYFGPGTRLTVT.